The 25 T cell receptor beta chains below all came from one sample that was sequenced in a study of blood T cell repertoires in COVID-19. TCRdb's table, derived via immunoSEQ multiplex PCR, lists solely in-frame clones and lacks some. The data hold about 95,000 clones, with more than 65% observed a single time. Sequencing input: peripheral blood. The source is an elderly man with active or convalescent COVID-19.

V and J are TRBV7-3 and TRBJ2-5; D is unclear. The germline CDR1 and CDR2 sequences are SGHTA and FQGTGA. V was shortened by 2 bases and J by 2 bases, with 6 bases between the two germline ends. The CDR3 covers 13 residues. DNA of the CDR3: TGTGCCAGCAGCTTAGGGCTGCAAGAGACCCAGTACTTC. Translating it yields CASSLGLQETQYF.

The rearrangement links TRBV19 to TRBJ2-3; 9 nucleotides align to TRBD1. This CDR3 contains 14 residues. The germline V gene encodes CDR1 LNHDA and CDR2 SQIVND (reference sequence). Unmatched junction bases numbered 4, after V lost 7 bases and J lost 2 bases. This CDR3 reads CASNDRGTTDTQYF. The CDR3 DNA reads as TGTGCCAGTAACGACAGGGGGACCACAGATACGCAGTATTTT.

This sequence joins TRBV18 and TRBJ2-2; 13 nucleotides align to TRBD2. Germline V lookup: CDR1 KGHSH, CDR2 LQKENI. After removal of 3 bases from V and 2 bases from J, the junction contained 6 bases not matched to a gene. The CDR3 is made up of 18 amino acids. Here the CDR3 DNA reads TGTGCCAGCTCACCCCGGACTAGCGGGGGCTTTAACACCGGGGAGCTGTTTTTT. Protein product: CASSPRTSGGFNTGELFF. Full variable domain (remainder filled in from reference TRBV18 and TRBJ2-2): NAGVMQNPRHLVRRRGQEARLRCSPMKGHSHVYWYRQLPEEGLKFMVYLQKENIIDESGMPKERFSAEFPKEGPSILRIQQVVRGDSAAYFCASSPRTSGGFNTGELFFGEGSRLTVL.

The chain joins TRBV18 to TRBJ2-2; 8 bases match TRBD1. Trimming cost V 3 bases and J 3 bases; bases outside gene matches: 0. Germline CDR1 and CDR2: KGHSH and LQKENI. CDR3 size: 14 residues. CDR3 coding DNA: TGTGCCAGCTCACCGGGACAGGACACCGGGGAGCTGTTTTTT. Its protein product is CASSPGQDTGELFF.

The chain carries TRBV11-2 and TRBJ2-7; D is perhaps TRBD1 (5 bases). Trimming took 2 bases from V and 4 from J, leaving 15 bases between them. CDR3 size: 15 residues. The germline CDR1 and CDR2 sequences are SGHAT and FQNNGV. The CDR3 loop is CASSLNRNPGYEQYF. As DNA, the CDR3 is TGTGCCAGCAGCTTAAACAGGAACCCCGGGTACGAGCAGTACTTC. Full variable domain (missing parts from reference TRBV11-2 and TRBJ2-7): EAGVAQSPRYKIIEKRQSVAFWCNPISGHATLYWYQQILGQGPKLLIQFQNNGVVDDSQLPKDRFSAERLKGVDSTLKIQPAKLEDSAVYLCASSLNRNPGYEQYFGPGTRLTVT.

This clone appeared once. The chain joins TRBV5-6 to TRBJ1-5; D is unclear. The CDR3 spans 14 residues. The ends were cut back, 0 bases at V and 8 bases at J, with 12 bases in the middle. The germline V gene has CDR1 SGHDT and CDR2 YYEEEE. As DNA, the CDR3 is TGTGCCAGCAGCTTGGCCGGAGGAATGGAGCCCCAGCATTTT. This codes for CASSLAGGMEPQHF.

This clone was observed a handful of times. The J gene is TRBJ2-1, the V gene TRBV7-8, with 7 positions matching TRBD1. The length of the CDR3 is 12 residues. V was clipped by 1 base and J by 13 bases; unmatched bases: 4. Germline V gene data show CDR1 as SGHVS and CDR2 as FQNEAQ. CDR3 residues: CASSLERTGQFF. CDR3 nucleotide sequence: TGTGCCAGCAGCTTAGAGCGGACAGGACAGTTCTTC. Based on the CDR3 plus reference TRBV7-8 and TRBJ2-1, the full variable domain is GAGVSQSPRYKVAKRGQDVALRCDPISGHVSLFWYQQALGQGPEFLTYFQNEAQLDKSGLPSDRFFAERPEGSVSTLKIQRTQQEDSAVYLCASSLERTGQFFGPGTRLTVL.

The V gene is TRBV2, the J gene TRBJ1-6; 9 bases agree with TRBD1. The CDR3 contains 13 residues. Germline trimming cut 9 bases from V and 10 bases from J; bases unmatched to any gene: 7. The germline CDR1 and CDR2 sequences are SNHLY and FYNNEI. CDR3 sequence: CARGTGKKSPLHF. The CDR3 region has the DNA TGTGCCAGGGGGACAGGGAAAAAATCACCCCTCCACTTT.

The chain links TRBV11-1 to TRBJ2-6; D is undetermined. Germline V gene lookup returns CDR1 SGHAT and CDR2 FQDESV (reference sequence). The CDR3 sequence is 15 residues long. V lost 5 bases and J lost 5, with 13 bases in between. Here the CDR3 reads CASSPNRVRANVLTF. In DNA form, the CDR3 reads TGTGCCAGCAGCCCCAACAGAGTTAGGGCCAACGTCCTGACTTTC.

This clone has more than one count but fewer than ten. The J gene is TRBJ1-1, the V gene TRBV5-1; 7 nucleotides line up with TRBD1. CDR1 SGHRS and CDR2 YFSETQ come from the germline V gene. The CDR3 totals 18 residues. Trimming took 4 bases from V and 3 from J; bases not matched to a gene: 18. The CDR3 region is CASSAGPGGTGSYTEAFF. The CDR3 DNA reads as TGCGCCAGCAGCGCAGGACCAGGGGGGACGGGTTCGTACACTGAAGCTTTCTTT.

This chain uses TRBV19 with TRBJ2-3; D might be TRBD2 (5 bases). V shed 6 bases and J shed 2 bases, with 12 bases lying between them. This CDR3 has 14 amino acids. Germline-derived CDR1 and CDR2 are LNHDA and SQIVND (reference sequence). CDR3 nucleotide sequence: TGTGCCAGTAGCTCGCGGGCCTACACAGATACGCAGTATTTT. Its protein is CASSSRAYTDTQYF.

The CDR3 bases are TGTGCCAGCAGCCAAGCGGCCGGGGAGCTGTTTTTT. It specifies CASSQAAGELFF. The rearrangement joins TRBV3-1 (or the pseudogene TRBV3-2) to TRBJ2-2; no definite D call. This CDR3 spans 12 amino acids. Germline V gives CDR1 LGHDT, CDR2 YNNKEL (reference sequence). V lost 1 base and J lost 6, with 3 bases in between.

This clone was found once. This sequence joins TRBV19 and TRBJ1-2, with 8 bases identical to TRBD1. CDR3 length: 14 residues. V shed 3 bases and J 8 bases; nucleotides not matched to a gene: 8. Per germline, CDR1 LNHDA and CDR2 SQIVND (reference sequence). The CDR3 loop reads CASSIGQGVWGYTF. The CDR3 DNA sequence: TGTGCCAGTAGTATTGGACAGGGCGTCTGGGGCTACACCTTC.

This clone was found once. J is TRBJ1-2 and V is TRBV28; D call uncertain. V dropped 3 bases and J dropped 9 bases, with 17 bases sitting between them. This CDR3 is 14 amino acids long. CDR1 and CDR2 from the germline V gene are MDHEN and SYDVKM. CDR3 nucleotide sequence: TGTGCCAGCAGTTTCCACGCGGCCCCCCGACGCTACACCTTC. Its translation: CASSFHAAPRRYTF.

The genes are TRBV7-2 and TRBJ2-1, with TRBD1 as a possible D gene (6 bases). The CDR3 has 15 residues. V lost 3 bases, J lost 4 bases, and 13 bases lay in between. Germline-derived CDR1 and CDR2 are SGHTA and FQGNSA. The CDR3, as DNA: TGTGCCAGCAGCTTGGGGGCACCCACGTACAATGAGCAGTTCTTC. Amino acids: CASSLGAPTYNEQFF.

The rearrangement uses TRBV7-9 and TRBJ1-2; D uncertain. Trimming pared 1 base from V and 0 bases from J, leaving 6 bases between. Germline lookup yields CDR1 SEHNR and CDR2 FQNEAQ (reference sequence). CDR3 length equals 14 residues. DNA of the CDR3: TGTGCCAGCAGCTTAGATGGAGCTAACTATGGCTACACCTTC. Amino acids: CASSLDGANYGYTF.

In this sample, this clone turned up a few times. The CDR3 spells CASSATGASNEKLFF. Here the CDR3 DNA reads TGTGCCAGCAGCGCAACAGGGGCGTCTAATGAAAAACTGTTTTTT. J is TRBJ1-4 and V is TRBV14, with 7 bases identical to TRBD1. Losses at the gene ends were 5 bases for V and 3 bases for J; bases not matched to a gene: 6. Germline V gene lookup returns CDR1 SGHDN and CDR2 FVKESK. This CDR3 is built from 15 residues.

This chain connects TRBV9 to TRBJ1-4; 9 bases are shared with TRBD1. V lost 4 bases, J lost 4 bases, and 8 bases stayed unmatched. CDR1 and CDR2 from the germline V gene are SGDLS and YYNGEE. This CDR3 has 16 amino acids. The CDR3: CASSPGDRARNEKLFF. DNA of the CDR3: TGTGCCAGCAGCCCAGGGGACAGGGCCCGTAATGAAAAACTGTTTTTT.

This chain uses TRBV30 with TRBJ2-1; 8 bases are a match to TRBD2. Trimming removed 1 base from V and 0 bases from J; junction bases left unmatched: 2. In germline, CDR1 is GTSNPN, CDR2 SVGIG (reference sequence). This CDR3 has 15 residues. This CDR3 is CAWSGAGGSYNEQFF. In nucleotides, the CDR3 is TGTGCCTGGAGTGGTGCGGGGGGCTCCTACAATGAGCAGTTCTTC.

The chain recombines TRBV28 with TRBJ1-3; D remains ambiguous. This CDR3 comprises 12 residues. The V gene's germline CDR1 is MDHEN and CDR2 SYDVKM. V lost 11 bases, J lost 6 bases, and 14 bases lay in between. The CDR3 bases are TGTGCCGCACAGCTGGGTGAAAACACCATATATTTT. Amino acid sequence: CAAQLGENTIYF.

The rearrangement links TRBV5-1 to TRBJ1-6; D is ambiguous. Germline lookup yields CDR1 SGHRS and CDR2 YFSETQ. V gave up 0 bases and J gave up 7 bases, with 8 bases separating them. The CDR3 length is 14 residues. CDR3 bases: TGCGCCAGCAGCTTGGCACGGGAGAATTCACCCCTCCACTTT. Amino acids: CASSLARENSPLHF.

J is TRBJ2-7 and V is TRBV5-1; the match to TRBD1 covers 8 bases. The CDR3 extends over 12 amino acids. V trimming: 4 bases; J trimming: 6 bases; junction bases outside the gene matches: 3. In germline, CDR1 is SGHRS, CDR2 YFSETQ. CDR3 in DNA: TGCGCCAGCAGCGTCGACAGGGGCGAGCAGTACTTC. This gives the protein CASSVDRGEQYF.

The rearrangement uses TRBV4-3 and TRBJ1-2; D uncertain. The germline V gene encodes CDR1 LGHNA and CDR2 YSLEER. V lost 1 base, J lost 0 bases, and 12 bases lay in between. This CDR3 contains 16 residues. Here the CDR3 DNA reads TGCGCCAGCAGCCAAGGGGTGGCGGGGACTAACTATGGCTACACCTTC. This sequence encodes CASSQGVAGTNYGYTF.

In its sample, this clone was seen a few times. The chain combines TRBV6-2 or TRBV6-3 with TRBJ2-7, with TRBD2 identical over 12 bases. Germline V gene data show CDR1 as MNHEY and CDR2 as SVGEGT. V shed 2 bases, J shed 4 bases, and the junction held 3 bases outside the gene matches. This CDR3 is 15 amino acids long. DNA for the CDR3: TGTGCCAGCAGTTACGGGGGACTAGCGGGTTACGAGCAGTACTTC. Its protein product is CASSYGGLAGYEQYF.

This sequence joins TRBV6-5 and TRBJ2-7; possible D gene TRBD1, 6 bases. The CDR3 spans 13 residues. The germline V gene encodes CDR1 MNHEY and CDR2 SVGAGI. The germline V and J ends were trimmed by 6 bases and 0 bases, with 9 bases remaining between them. The CDR3 region is CASSRTASYEQYF. Here the CDR3 DNA reads TGTGCCAGCAGCAGGACAGCCTCCTACGAGCAGTACTTC.